The rows below give T cell receptor beta chains drawn from one sample of a study of CD8 T cells in Susac syndrome. TCRdb passed the immunoSEQ multiplex PCR reads through MiXCR, listing each CDR3 protein once. The table lists approximately 200,000 distinct CDR3 sequences, about 95% of them singletons. Sequences were obtained from CD4+ T cells from PBMCs. These TCRs come from a human donor with multiple sclerosis. Both conserved end residues are part of each CDR3. Each record gives: V gene, clone size, J gene, D gene, CDR3 length, CDR3 DNA, CDR3 protein. D genes are given only for firm matches. Expanded clones get a size class; other rows say once, few or many, or leave the size out.

V: TRBV5-4; size: -; J: TRBJ2-4; D: -; length: 14; DNA: TGTGCCAGCAGCCTGACGACTTTGGAAAACATTCAGTACTTC; CDR3: CASSLTTLENIQYF
V: TRBV2; size: -; J: TRBJ1-5; D: -; length: 13; DNA: TGTGCCAGCAGGGGGGAGGTTAATCAGCCCCAGCATTTT; CDR3: CASRGEVNQPQHF
V: TRBV20-1; size: -; J: TRBJ2-7; D: -; length: 11; DNA: TGCAGTGCTAGATCAGACAGCGAGCAGTACTTC; CDR3: CSARSDSEQYF
V: TRBV5-1; size: -; J: TRBJ2-1; D: TRBD2; length: 15; DNA: TGCGCCAGCAGCTTCTCGACTAGCGGGTACAATGAGCAGTTCTTC; CDR3: CASSFSTSGYNEQFF
V: TRBV7-9; size: once; J: TRBJ1-6; D: TRBD1; length: 16; DNA: TGTGCCAGCACCCCGGGACAGGGATCCTATAATTCACCCCTCCACTTT; CDR3: CASTPGQGSYNSPLHF
V: TRBV29-1; size: -; J: TRBJ1-1; D: -; length: 12; DNA: TGCAGCGTTGTACACGAGAACACTGAAGCTTTCTTT; CDR3: CSVVHENTEAFF
V: TRBV11-2; size: -; J: TRBJ1-1; D: -; length: 14; DNA: TGTGCCAGCAGCGACTACAGGGACGCCACTGAAGCTTTCTTT; CDR3: CASSDYRDATEAFF
V: TRBV27; size: -; J: TRBJ1-5; D: TRBD1; length: 14; DNA: TGTGCCAGCAGTTTCGACAGGACAGGTCAGCCCCAGCATTTT; CDR3: CASSFDRTGQPQHF
V: TRBV30; size: -; J: TRBJ1-3; D: -; length: 15; DNA: TGTGCCTGGAGTGTAGCCCCCGCGAGAGGAAACACCATATATTTT; CDR3: CAWSVAPARGNTIYF
V: TRBV7-9; size: -; J: TRBJ2-3; D: TRBD2; length: 14; DNA: TGTGCCAGCAGGCAGCGGGGGCTTGCAGATACGCAGTATTTT; CDR3: CASRQRGLADTQYF
V: TRBV10-3; size: -; J: TRBJ2-5; D: -; length: 11; DNA: TGTGCCGTGCGGGGACAAGAGACCCAGTACTTC; CDR3: CAVRGQETQYF
V: TRBV7-2; size: -; J: TRBJ1-1; D: -; length: 13; DNA: TGTGCCAGCAGGTTTCAGGTGAACACTGAAGCTTTCTTT; CDR3: CASRFQVNTEAFF
V: TRBV30; size: -; J: TRBJ1-1; D: -; length: 12; DNA: TGTGCCTGCCGGGGACAATACACTGAAGCTTTCTTT; CDR3: CACRGQYTEAFF
V: TRBV4-1; size: -; J: TRBJ2-1; D: TRBD2; length: 16; DNA: TGCGCCAGCAGCCAATATGGGACTAGCGGCCTCAATGAGCAGTTCTTC; CDR3: CASSQYGTSGLNEQFF
V: TRBV9; size: -; J: TRBJ2-3; D: TRBD1; length: 16; DNA: TGTGCCAGCAGCGTAGGGACAGGATTGATGACAGATACGCAGTATTTT; CDR3: CASSVGTGLMTDTQYF
V: TRBV5-1; size: -; J: TRBJ1-1; D: -; length: 13; DNA: TGCGCCAGCAGCTCCCAGGGAAAAACTGAAGCTTTCTTT; CDR3: CASSSQGKTEAFF
V: TRBV30; size: -; J: TRBJ2-3; D: -; length: 13; DNA: TGTGCCTGGAGTAGGGGCCGCACAGATACGCAGTATTTT; CDR3: CAWSRGRTDTQYF
V: TRBV27; size: -; J: TRBJ2-1; D: -; length: 11; DNA: TGTGCCAGCAGCTCCCAAGGTGAGCAGTTCTTC; CDR3: CASSSQGEQFF
V: TRBV6-2/TRBV6-3; size: -; J: TRBJ2-5; D: TRBD1; length: 13; DNA: TGTGCCAGCACCCGGGACAGGGAAGAGACCCAGTACTTC; CDR3: CASTRDREETQYF
V: TRBV23-1; size: once; J: TRBJ2-1; D: -; length: 15; DNA: TGCGCCAGCAGTCAACCAGGGGGGCCCTACAATGAGCAGTTCTTC; CDR3: CASSQPGGPYNEQFF
V: TRBV29-1; size: -; J: TRBJ1-1; D: -; length: 10; DNA: TGCAGCGCTGGGGGTTTTGAAGCTTTCTTT; CDR3: CSAGGFEAFF
V: TRBV5-1; size: -; J: TRBJ2-7; D: TRBD1; length: 14; DNA: TGCGCCAGCAGCCTAACGGACAGGCTCGGGGAGCAGTACTTC; CDR3: CASSLTDRLGEQYF
V: TRBV12-3/TRBV12-4; size: -; J: TRBJ2-3; D: TRBD2; length: 14; DNA: TGTGCCAGCAGACTAGCGGGGGGGCCAGATACGCAGTATTTT; CDR3: CASRLAGGPDTQYF
V: TRBV20-1; size: -; J: TRBJ2-3; D: TRBD1; length: 16; DNA: TGCAGTGCTAGGGACCCGGGACAGGGGACATCAAATACGCAGTATTTT; CDR3: CSARDPGQGTSNTQYF
V: TRBV2; size: -; J: TRBJ2-6; D: TRBD1; length: 16; DNA: TGTGCCAGCAGCCAACAGGGGCTGAAGGGGGCCAACGTCCTGACTTTC; CDR3: CASSQQGLKGANVLTF
V: TRBV4-1; size: -; J: TRBJ2-1; D: -; length: 17; DNA: TGCGCCAGCAGCCAAGGGCGGGTCAGAAGCTCCTACAATGAGCAGTTCTTC; CDR3: CASSQGRVRSSYNEQFF
V: TRBV29-1; size: -; J: TRBJ2-1; D: -; length: 12; DNA: TGCAGCGTTGGGCCAAGGGGAAATGAGCAGTTCTTC; CDR3: CSVGPRGNEQFF
V: TRBV19; size: -; J: TRBJ1-5; D: -; length: 15; DNA: TGTGCCAGTAGTTCTGGCGCAGTGAGCAATCAGCCCCAGCATTTT; CDR3: CASSSGAVSNQPQHF
V: TRBV18; size: -; J: TRBJ2-7; D: TRBD1; length: 15; DNA: TGTGCCAGCTCAGGAGGGACAGGACCTTATTACGAGCAGTACTTC; CDR3: CASSGGTGPYYEQYF
V: TRBV12-3/TRBV12-4; size: -; J: TRBJ2-7; D: TRBD1; length: 12; DNA: TGTGCCAGCAGTAAACAGGGGCGGGAGCAGTACTTC; CDR3: CASSKQGREQYF
V: TRBV29-1; size: -; J: TRBJ1-1; D: -; length: 12; DNA: TGCAGCGTTGTGGAGGGAGGAACTGAAGCTTTCTTT; CDR3: CSVVEGGTEAFF
V: TRBV9; size: -; J: TRBJ2-7; D: -; length: 15; DNA: TGTGCCAGCAGCGTAGAGATAGCGGAGGGATACGAGCAGTACTTC; CDR3: CASSVEIAEGYEQYF
V: TRBV5-1; size: -; J: TRBJ2-2; D: -; length: 13; DNA: TGCGCCAGCAGCTTCATGGGGACCGGGGAGCTGTTTTTT; CDR3: CASSFMGTGELFF
V: TRBV9; size: -; J: TRBJ1-4; D: -; length: 16; DNA: TGTGCCAGCAGCGTAGGTGGGGCCGGAGGACATGAAAAACTGTTTTTT; CDR3: CASSVGGAGGHEKLFF
V: TRBV7-3; size: -; J: TRBJ1-2; D: -; length: 15; DNA: TGTGCCAGCAGCCAAGCTTTTGGGGTAAACTATGGCTACACCTTC; CDR3: CASSQAFGVNYGYTF
V: TRBV9; size: -; J: TRBJ2-3; D: TRBD2; length: 16; DNA: TGTGCCAGCAGCGCCCGGACTAGCGGGAGCTTGGATACGCAGTATTTT; CDR3: CASSARTSGSLDTQYF
V: TRBV27; size: -; J: TRBJ1-1; D: -; length: 11; DNA: TGTGCCAGCCTTGGGGGCGGTGAAGCTTTCTTT; CDR3: CASLGGGEAFF
V: TRBV9; size: -; J: TRBJ2-6; D: -; length: 15; DNA: TGTGCCAGCAGCTATAGTACCTCTGGGGCCAACGTCCTGACTTTC; CDR3: CASSYSTSGANVLTF
V: TRBV3-1; size: -; J: TRBJ2-2; D: TRBD2; length: 16; DNA: TGTGCCAGCAGAATTACTAGCGGGATTAACACCGGGGAGCTGTTTTTT; CDR3: CASRITSGINTGELFF
V: TRBV12-3/TRBV12-4; size: -; J: TRBJ1-2; D: -; length: 14; DNA: TGTGCCAGCAGTTTATTATCGGGGTCTCTTGGCTACACCTTC; CDR3: CASSLLSGSLGYTF
V: TRBV20-1; size: -; J: TRBJ1-5; D: -; length: 17; DNA: TGCAGTGCTAGCGATCGCCGCAGGGGAAATGGGAATCAGCCCCAGCATTTT; CDR3: CSASDRRRGNGNQPQHF